One sample yielded the 22 T cell receptor beta chains listed below, sequenced in a study of blood T cells in healthy people across ages. With a J-beta primer mix and a sample-barcoded 5' primer, a second PCR ran roughly 6 to 11 cycles. MiXCR was run by TCRdb on the 5' RACE reads, yielding one entry per CDR3 protein. There are 800,000 or so distinct CDR3 sequences in the sample; around two thirds occur only once, and around 30% lies in the top ten. Sequenced: blood. These receptors came from a man aged 25-45 years in good health.

There are a few counts of this clonotype. The chain has TRBV12-3 or TRBV12-4 and TRBJ2-1; D gene ambiguous. This CDR3 is built from 15 residues. V lost 1 base and J lost 0, with 7 bases in between. This chain's CDR3 is CASSLGFGSYNEQFF. As DNA, the CDR3 is TGTGCCAGCAGTTTAGGGTTCGGCTCCTACAATGAGCAGTTCTTC.

The gene calls are TRBV14 and TRBJ1-4; tentatively, D is TRBD1 (5 bases). Germline V gives CDR1 SGHDN, CDR2 FVKESK. The CDR3 covers 13 residues. V was shortened by 0 bases and J by 14 bases, with 13 bases between the two germline ends. The CDR3 nucleotides are TGTGCCAGCAGCCAAGACGGCAACAGGAAGCTGTTTTTT. Its translation is CASSQDGNRKLFF.

This clonotype has only one observation. CDR3 sequence (DNA): TGTGCCACCAGCAGAGATCGAGGGACAGGGGGGAGGGATGAGCAGTTCTTC. Protein sequence: CATSRDRGTGGRDEQFF. The rearrangement joins TRBV15 to TRBJ2-1; 11 bases agree with TRBD1. V shed 0 bases and J 8 bases; nucleotides not matched to a gene: 9. The CDR3 extends over 17 amino acids. Germline loops: CDR1 LNHNV, CDR2 YYDKDF (reference sequence).

The V and J genes are TRBV2 and TRBJ2-1, with D possibly being TRBD2 (7 bases). The CDR3 has 15 residues. V lost 3 bases and J lost 6, with 15 bases in between. Looked up from germline, CDR1 is SNHLY and CDR2 is FYNNEI. The CDR3 DNA reads TGTGCCAGCAGTGATGGAGGGGGGGCAACCAATGAGCAGTTCTTC. Encoded protein: CASSDGGGATNEQFF.

This rearrangement joins TRBV20-1 to TRBJ1-2; 8 bases fit TRBD1. Germline values: CDR1 DFQATT, CDR2 SNEGSKA (reference sequence). The CDR3 is 14 amino acids. V shed 5 bases and J 3 bases; nucleotides not matched to a gene: 8. CDR3 amino acids: CSAAGTGLYYGYTF. In nucleotides, the CDR3 is TGCAGTGCTGCCGGGACAGGATTGTACTATGGCTACACCTTC.

The J gene is TRBJ1-5, the V gene TRBV20-1; 9 positions agree with TRBD1. The V segment lost 5 bases and the J segment 0 bases; nucleotides outside the gene matches: 5. The V gene's germline CDR1 is DFQATT and CDR2 SNEGSKA (reference sequence). This CDR3 region has 15 residues. This chain's CDR3 is CSAVRTGVSNQPQHF. In DNA form, the CDR3 reads TGCAGTGCTGTAAGGACAGGGGTTAGCAATCAGCCCCAGCATTTT.

The rearrangement joins TRBV4-2 to TRBJ2-7; no firm D call. This CDR3 is 15 amino acids long. Germline CDR1 is LGHNA and CDR2 is YNFKEQ. V lost 0 bases and J 0 bases, leaving 9 bases between the germline ends. This CDR3 is CASSQEGRSSYEQYF. The CDR3 DNA reads TGTGCCAGCAGCCAAGAGGGCCGGAGCTCCTACGAGCAGTACTTC.

This chain joins TRBV7-9 and TRBJ2-1; D tentatively fits TRBD1 or TRBD2 (5 bases each). The CDR3 length is 12 residues. Trimming took 6 bases from V and 7 from J, leaving 10 bases between them. CDR1 SEHNR and CDR2 FQNEAQ come from the germline V gene (reference sequence). This CDR3 is CASSLGTNEQFF. CDR3 sequence (DNA): TGTGCCAGCAGTTTGGGGACGAATGAGCAGTTCTTC.

The chain recombines TRBV12-3 or TRBV12-4 with TRBJ2-1; D perhaps matches TRBD2 (6 bases). V dropped 4 bases and J dropped 0 bases, with 10 bases sitting between them. The CDR3 is 15 residues long. This CDR3 reads CASSYGGLSYNEQFF. DNA of the CDR3: TGTGCCAGCAGTTACGGGGGACTCTCCTACAATGAGCAGTTCTTC.

This clonotype was observed a few times. The V call is TRBV10-3, the J call TRBJ2-7; no firm D call. This CDR3 spans 12 amino acids. Germline V gene data show CDR1 as ENHRY and CDR2 as SYGVKD. Trimming took off 3 bases at V and 4 bases at J, with 7 bases between the two ends. In nucleotides, the CDR3 is TGTGCCATCAGTGAAGGAGATTACGAGCAGTACTTC. Its protein product is CAISEGDYEQYF.

The gene calls are TRBV20-1 and TRBJ2-3; tentatively, D is TRBD2 (6 bases). Germline V gives CDR1 DFQATT, CDR2 SNEGSKA (reference sequence). The V and J ends lost 3 bases and 7 bases respectively, with 14 bases between them. The CDR3 contains 13 residues. CDR3 sequence reads: CSASRPGLNTQYF. The DNA for the CDR3 is TGCAGTGCTAGCCGTCCGGGACTTAATACGCAGTATTTT.

The chain couples TRBV10-2 to TRBJ2-1, with a possible D match to TRBD2 (6 bases). Germline values: CDR1 WSHSY, CDR2 SAAADI. V was trimmed by 6 bases and J by 2 bases, leaving 14 bases between them. This CDR3 spans 15 amino acids. The CDR3 spells CASRRDSAPYNEQFF. In DNA, the CDR3 is TGCGCCAGCAGACGGGACTCCGCACCCTACAATGAGCAGTTCTTC.

This chain links TRBV28 with TRBJ2-1; 10 bases match TRBD2. V shed 7 bases, J shed 8 bases, and the junction held 11 bases outside the gene matches. From germline, CDR1 is MDHEN and CDR2 SYDVKM. The CDR3 consists of 15 residues. This chain's CDR3 is CASKHIAGGFDEQFF. CDR3 in DNA: TGTGCCAGCAAACATATAGCGGGGGGCTTTGATGAGCAGTTCTTC.

This clonotype was counted a few times. The rearrangement joins TRBV28 to TRBJ1-4; 7 bases agree with TRBD1. The CDR3 spans 12 residues. Per the germline V gene, CDR1 is MDHEN and CDR2 is SYDVKM. Trimming at V came to 6 bases and at J to 13 bases, leaving 8 bases not matched to a gene. The CDR3 nucleotides are TGTGCCAGCAGCCACTTAAACAGGGGACTGTTTTTT. Translation gives CASSHLNRGLFF.

The sample holds a few counts of this clonotype. The chain couples TRBV29-1 to TRBJ2-7; 9 nucleotides match TRBD2. CDR1 and CDR2 (germline): SQVTM, ANQGSEA. After removal of 5 bases from V and 3 bases from J, the junction contained 5 bases not matched to a gene. The CDR3 has 13 residues. In DNA, the CDR3 is TGCAGCGTTCAAGCGGGGGGCAACTACGAGCAGTACTTC. This codes for CSVQAGGNYEQYF.

V gene TRBV20-1 combines with J gene TRBJ2-1; D is undetermined. The CDR3 contains 14 residues. CDR1 is DFQATT, CDR2 SNEGSKA, per germline (reference sequence). V lost 3 bases and J lost 0, with 9 bases in between. CDR3 protein: CSARVISSYNEQFF. The CDR3 DNA reads TGCAGTGCTAGGGTAATCAGCTCCTACAATGAGCAGTTCTTC.

Concerning this clonotype itself: A much larger clone sits a single nucleotide away, making a read error possible. DNA of the CDR3: TGCGCCAGCAGCTGCACAGGGGGACAAGAGACCCAGTACTTC. This encodes CASSCTGGQETQYF. This chain joins TRBV5-1 and TRBJ2-5, with 8 bases matching TRBD1. From germline, CDR1 is SGHRS and CDR2 YFSETQ. Germline trimming cut 3 bases from V and 2 bases from J; bases unmatched to any gene: 3. The CDR3 has 14 amino acids.

This clonotype has just a few counts. The rearrangement uses TRBV27 and TRBJ2-1, with 7 bases lining up with TRBD1. Germline V gene data show CDR1 as MNHEY and CDR2 as SMNVEV (reference sequence). The CDR3 sequence is 16 residues long. J was trimmed by 5 bases and V by 2 bases; bases with no gene match: 9. Here the CDR3 DNA reads TGTGCCAGCAGTTTACAACGACAGGGTCCGAACAATGAGCAGTTCTTC. This gives the protein CASSLQRQGPNNEQFF.

The rearrangement uses TRBV10-3 and TRBJ2-4, with 8 positions matching TRBD1. J was trimmed by 0 bases and V by 2 bases; bases with no gene match: 6. CDR1 and CDR2 (germline): ENHRY, SYGVKD. The CDR3 is made up of 17 amino acids. CDR3 region: CAISELGQGLAKNIQYF. DNA of the CDR3: TGTGCCATCAGTGAGCTCGGACAGGGTCTAGCCAAAAACATTCAGTACTTC.

The V call is TRBV11-2, the J call TRBJ1-2; D might be TRBD1 (5 bases). Germline assignment: CDR1 SGHAT and CDR2 FQNNGV. The CDR3 runs 19 residues. V was clipped by 1 base and J by 5 bases, with 26 bases between them. This chain's CDR3 is CASSLATTTPGPGKYGYTF. CDR3 bases: TGTGCCAGCAGCTTAGCGACTACAACCCCGGGGCCGGGAAAATATGGCTACACCTTC.

The chain carries TRBV29-1 and TRBJ2-1; D may be TRBD2 (5 bases). The CDR3 totals 15 residues. V lost 2 bases, J lost 0 bases, and 11 bases lay in between. Germline V gives CDR1 SQVTM, CDR2 ANQGSEA. CDR3 nucleotide sequence: TGCAGCGTTGAATTTGCTAGCAACTCCTACAATGAGCAGTTCTTC. Protein: CSVEFASNSYNEQFF.

The V and J genes are TRBV9 and TRBJ2-7; TRBD2 matches 11 bases. There are 16 residues in the CDR3. Germline lookup yields CDR1 SGDLS and CDR2 YYNGEE. The ends lost 0 bases at V and 2 bases at J; junction bases unmatched: 4. CDR3 nucleotides: TGTGCCAGCAGCGTAGGGGGGACTAGCGGTCCCTACGAGCAGTACTTC. This translates into CASSVGGTSGPYEQYF.